One and the same sample provided the 30 T cell receptor beta chains below, sequenced in a study of blood T cell repertoires in COVID-19 (dated by TCRdb to about 2020). The library was generated by the immunoSEQ multiplex PCR assay. TCRdb mirrors the immuneACCESS table, restricted to in-frame sequences. Some clones are absent from its copies; in checked studies, under half trace to an unresolved V gene, and the reason for the others is unknown. The sample table holds approximately 250,000 clones, of which 70% to 90% were seen once. Together, the top ten hold 4.6% of the sample. The material sequenced was peripheral blood. Receptor source: a man aged 60 to 69 who had recovered from COVID-19.

This chain joins TRBV19 and TRBJ2-6, with D tentatively TRBD2 (5 bases). Per germline, CDR1 LNHDA and CDR2 SQIVND (reference sequence). CDR3 length: 14 amino acids. Trimming stripped 7 bases from V and 2 bases from J, with 9 bases between. CDR3 in DNA: TGTGCCAGTACCGGGGTGGCTGGGGCCAACGTCCTGACTTTC. This sequence encodes CASTGVAGANVLTF.

V usage is TRBV30 and J usage is TRBJ1-1; 8 nucleotides match TRBD1. Germline V gene lookup returns CDR1 GTSNPN and CDR2 SVGIG (reference sequence). The CDR3 is 14 residues long. The trim removed 3 bases at V and 5 bases at J, leaving 8 bases unmatched. The CDR3 spells CAWRERDRRTEAFF. The CDR3, as DNA: TGTGCCTGGAGAGAAAGGGACAGGAGAACTGAAGCTTTCTTT.

DNA for the CDR3: TGTGCCAGCAGTCACCGGGACTGGGCCTACGAGCAGTACTTC. Residues: CASSHRDWAYEQYF. The gene calls are TRBV7-8 and TRBJ2-7, with a tentative D call TRBD2 (6 bases). Per germline, CDR1 SGHVS and CDR2 FQNEAQ. V lost 6 bases to trimming and J lost 2 bases, with 14 bases between them. This CDR3 region has 14 residues.

The chain employs TRBV25-1 and TRBJ1-6; D is unresolved. Germline V gene sequence: CDR1 MGHDK, CDR2 SYGVNS. This CDR3 has 14 residues. V lost 5 bases and J 8 bases, leaving 13 bases between the germline ends. As DNA, the CDR3 is TGTGCCAGCAGTCTTAGGACTACTTATTCACCCCTCCACTTT. This translates into CASSLRTTYSPLHF.

The J gene is TRBJ2-7, the V gene TRBV11-2, with TRBD2 matching over 7 bases. This CDR3 has 14 amino acids. V shed 3 bases and J 6 bases; nucleotides not matched to a gene: 8. Per germline, CDR1 SGHAT and CDR2 FQNNGV. The CDR3 sequence: CASSLGGTLREQYF. The CDR3 nucleotides are TGTGCCAGCAGCTTGGGGGGGACCCTTCGCGAGCAGTACTTC.

The V and J genes are TRBV7-9 and TRBJ2-7, with TRBD2 matching over 10 bases. Germline trimming cut 6 bases from V and 5 bases from J; bases unmatched to any gene: 10. Germline values: CDR1 SEHNR, CDR2 FQNEAQ (reference sequence). The CDR3 runs to 15 residues. CDR3 region: CASRPPSGSLHEQYF. In DNA, the CDR3 is TGTGCCAGCAGGCCACCTAGCGGGAGTCTCCACGAGCAGTACTTC.

The V call is TRBV5-4, the J call TRBJ2-7; D perhaps matches TRBD1 (6 bases). Germline CDR1 and CDR2: SGHNT and YYREEE (reference sequence). Trimming cost V 3 bases and J 6 bases, with 10 bases left between them. This CDR3 is 12 amino acids long. The CDR3 DNA is TGTGCCAGCAGCTCACAGGGCGGCGAGCAGTACTTC. It codes for CASSSQGGEQYF.

This chain joins TRBV6-6 and TRBJ2-5; D might be TRBD2 (5 bases). CDR1 and CDR2 from the germline V gene are MNHNY and SVGAGI (reference sequence). V lost 0 bases and J lost 5, with 13 bases in between. The CDR3 spans 15 residues. Here the CDR3 reads CASSYSVPRGETQYF. Here the CDR3 DNA reads TGTGCCAGCAGTTACTCGGTTCCCCGAGGGGAGACCCAGTACTTC.

The chain employs TRBV11-2 and TRBJ2-3, with TRBD1 matching over 7 bases. This CDR3 has 15 amino acids. V was pared by 2 bases and J by 2 bases, with 4 bases of the junction left unmatched. Germline values: CDR1 SGHAT, CDR2 FQNNGV. The CDR3 loop reads CASSLYRGVTDTQYF. CDR3 DNA sequence: TGTGCCAGCAGCTTATACAGGGGCGTCACAGATACGCAGTATTTT.

This chain uses TRBV19 with TRBJ1-5; a weak D match, TRBD1 (5 bases). The germline V gene has CDR1 LNHDA and CDR2 SQIVND (reference sequence). The V gene lost 3 bases and the J gene lost 7 bases, with 19 bases spanning the gap. The CDR3 is made up of 16 amino acids. The CDR3 sequence is CASSITGRAVGQPQHF. The CDR3 coding sequence is TGTGCCAGTAGTATTACGGGCAGGGCAGTTGGACAGCCCCAGCATTTT.

The genes are TRBV6-1 and TRBJ2-7; 7 bases align to TRBD1. The CDR3 is made up of 15 amino acids. Germline V CDR1 and CDR2: MNHNS, SASEGT. V lost 1 base, J lost 5 bases, and 8 bases stayed unmatched. CDR3 sequence reads: CASSEGGTVPHEQYF. Written as DNA, the CDR3 is TGTGCCAGCAGTGAAGGAGGGACAGTTCCCCACGAGCAGTACTTC.

This sequence joins TRBV15 and TRBJ2-5; 11 nucleotides align to TRBD2. V dropped 3 bases and J dropped 2; count of bases not matched to a gene: 2. This CDR3 spans 15 amino acids. CDR1 is LNHNV and CDR2 is YYDKDF in the germline V gene (reference sequence). Here the CDR3 reads CATSSPSGGQETQYF. The DNA for the CDR3 is TGTGCCACCAGCAGCCCTAGCGGGGGGCAAGAGACCCAGTACTTC.

The chain has TRBV29-1 and TRBJ2-3; D uncertain. The germline V gene has CDR1 SQVTM and CDR2 ANQGSEA. V lost 5 bases, J lost 2 bases, and 5 bases lay in between. CDR3 size: 11 residues. CDR3 in amino acids: CSVSLTDTQYF. CDR3 nucleotides: TGCAGCGTTTCCCTCACAGATACGCAGTATTTT.

CDR3 protein: CASSGRHEISRKLFF. The CDR3 DNA reads TGTGCCAGCAGTGGCCGACACGAGATCTCACGAAAACTGTTTTTT. This sequence joins TRBV6-4 and TRBJ1-4; unclear D gene. This CDR3 is 15 amino acids long. Germline V gene lookup returns CDR1 MRHNA and CDR2 SNTAGT. Deletions cut 4 bases from V and 10 bases from J, with 19 bases between.

V and J are TRBV4-1 and TRBJ1-1, with 7 bases fitting TRBD1. Trimming at V came to 4 bases and at J to 3 bases, leaving 2 bases not matched to a gene. Per germline, CDR1 MGHRA and CDR2 YSYEKL. There are 13 residues in the CDR3. CDR3 sequence: CASSPGTDTEAFF. For the CDR3, the DNA is TGCGCCAGCAGCCCCGGGACAGACACTGAAGCTTTCTTT.

The CDR3 coding sequence is TGTGCCAGCAGCTTGTTATCGGGGGGGCCCTACGAGCAGTACTTC. Amino acids: CASSLLSGGPYEQYF. This rearrangement joins TRBV5-6 to TRBJ2-7; TRBD2 matches 8 bases. J gave up 2 bases and V 1 base, and 5 bases lay outside the gene matches. The CDR3 is 15 residues long. Per the germline V gene, CDR1 is SGHDT and CDR2 is YYEEEE.

This clone was detected a few times. This chain links TRBV30 with TRBJ1-3; 8 nucleotides agree with TRBD1. Trimming removed 3 bases from V and 2 bases from J; junction bases left unmatched: 3. The V gene's germline CDR1 is GTSNPN and CDR2 SVGIG (reference sequence). The CDR3 totals 14 residues. CDR3: CAWRMTGAGNTIYF. As DNA, the CDR3 is TGTGCCTGGAGGATGACAGGGGCTGGAAACACCATATATTTT.

This chain joins TRBV7-9 and TRBJ1-1, with TRBD1 identical over 7 bases. The germline V gene has CDR1 SEHNR and CDR2 FQNEAQ (reference sequence). The V and J ends lost 8 bases and 4 bases, in that order; junction bases with no gene match: 10. The CDR3 has 14 amino acids. CDR3 sequence (DNA): TGTGCCAGCCAAGGGGGAGCAGGGGGCACTGAAGCTTTCTTT. This codes for CASQGGAGGTEAFF.

This clone was picked up a small number of times. The chain uses TRBV5-1 and TRBJ2-7, with TRBD2 matching 7 bases. Per germline, CDR1 SGHRS and CDR2 YFSETQ. There are 15 residues in the CDR3. V lost 2 bases and J lost 4; bases outside the gene matches: 9. CDR3: CASSFDSAGDYEQYF. The DNA for the CDR3 is TGCGCCAGCAGCTTTGACAGTGCGGGGGATTACGAGCAGTACTTC. Looking up the rest from reference TRBV5-1 and TRBJ2-7 gives the full variable domain: KAGVTQTPRYLIKTRGQQVTLSCSPISGHRSVSWYQQTPGQGLQFLFEYFSETQRNKGNFPGRFSGRQFSNSRSEMNVSTLELGDSALYLCASSFDSAGDYEQYFGPGTRLTVT.

V and J are TRBV9 and TRBJ2-1, with 8 bases identical to TRBD2. V gave up 0 bases and J gave up 8 bases; unmatched junction bases: 4. The CDR3 covers 14 residues. Germline V gene sequence: CDR1 SGDLS, CDR2 YYNGEE. DNA of the CDR3: TGTGCCAGCAGCGTAGAGGGACTAGTCGATGAGCAGTTCTTC. It yields the protein CASSVEGLVDEQFF.

The chain couples TRBV5-1 to TRBJ2-3, with 7 nucleotides matching TRBD2. CDR1 SGHRS and CDR2 YFSETQ come from the germline V gene. With V trimmed by 5 bases and J by 5 bases, 11 bases remained unmatched. The CDR3 is 15 amino acids. The CDR3 region has the DNA TGCGCCAGCAGGACCGAGCGGGGACTTAGAGATACGCAGTATTTT. It encodes CASRTERGLRDTQYF.

The V call is TRBV7-2, the J call TRBJ2-7; D gene uncertain. CDR3 length: 14 residues. Trimming left V 4 bases short and J 2 bases short, with 12 bases between. Per the germline V gene, CDR1 is SGHTA and CDR2 is FQGNSA. CDR3 amino acids: CASSSLTPPYEQYF. As DNA, the CDR3 is TGTGCCAGCAGCTCATTGACTCCCCCCTACGAGCAGTACTTC.

CDR3 amino acids: CASRTGVGYGYTF. CDR3 sequence (DNA): TGTGCCAGCAGGACGGGGGTAGGGTATGGCTACACCTTC. The V call is TRBV2, the J call TRBJ1-2; D perhaps matches TRBD1 (5 bases). Germline lookup yields CDR1 SNHLY and CDR2 FYNNEI. V was trimmed by 6 bases and J by 5 bases, leaving 13 bases between them. This CDR3 has 13 amino acids.

The J gene is TRBJ2-5, the V gene TRBV2, with 13 bases matching TRBD2. The germline CDR1 and CDR2 sequences are SNHLY and FYNNEI. V shed 7 bases, J shed 5 bases, and the junction held 7 bases outside the gene matches. The CDR3 spans 15 residues. CDR3 nucleotides: TGTGCCAGCACTAAAAGGACTAGCGGGGGTGAGACCCAGTACTTC. This gives the protein CASTKRTSGGETQYF.

V is TRBV24-1 and J is TRBJ2-1; TRBD2 matches at 8 bases. V gave up 7 bases and J gave up 2 bases; unmatched junction bases: 6. The CDR3 has 15 amino acids. Per germline, CDR1 KGHDR and CDR2 SFDVKD. The CDR3 here is CATRPLADTYNEQFF. The CDR3 DNA reads TGTGCCACCAGACCACTAGCGGATACCTACAATGAGCAGTTCTTC.

The genes are TRBV27 and TRBJ2-7, with D perhaps matching TRBD1 (5 bases). In germline, CDR1 is MNHEY, CDR2 SMNVEV (reference sequence). V dropped 6 bases and J dropped 3 bases, with 18 bases sitting between them. CDR3 length: 15 residues. The CDR3 DNA reads as TGTGCCAGCAGACTCCCTGGGGCAGGGTACTACGAGCAGTACTTC. Residues: CASRLPGAGYYEQYF.

This chain connects TRBV28 to TRBJ2-5; possible D gene TRBD1, 6 bases. The germline gives CDR1 MDHEN, CDR2 SYDVKM. V dropped 6 bases and J dropped 2 bases, with 13 bases sitting between them. The CDR3 totals 14 residues. CDR3 nucleotides: TGTGCCAGCAGCTTTCCGAGGGGGCAAGAGACCCAGTACTTC. It yields the protein CASSFPRGQETQYF.

The rearrangement joins TRBV6-4 to TRBJ2-5; TRBD1 agrees at 10 bases. The germline CDR1 and CDR2 sequences are MRHNA and SNTAGT. With 8 bases clipped from V and 1 base from J, the junction kept 10 bases outside the gene matches. The CDR3 contains 16 residues. The CDR3 DNA follows: TGTGCCAGCGACCAATCGGGACAGGGGATCCAAGAGACCCAGTACTTC. This translates into CASDQSGQGIQETQYF.

V and J are TRBV11-2 and TRBJ1-1; 7 bases line up with TRBD1. Germline loops: CDR1 SGHAT, CDR2 FQNNGV. The CDR3 extends over 15 amino acids. Trimming at V came to 0 bases and at J to 6 bases, leaving 7 bases not matched to a gene. The CDR3 DNA reads as TGTGCCAGCAGCTTAGATGGGGCAGGGGGAGCTGAAGCTTTCTTT. Amino acids: CASSLDGAGGAEAFF.

V usage is TRBV3-1 (or the pseudogene TRBV3-2) and J usage is TRBJ2-3; D is possibly TRBD1 (5 bases). The length of the CDR3 is 16 residues. Looked up from germline, CDR1 is LGHDT and CDR2 is YNNKEL (reference sequence). The V gene lost 2 bases and the J gene lost 1 base, with 13 bases spanning the gap. CDR3 sequence: CASSQIAGSRTDTQYF. The CDR3 DNA follows: TGTGCCAGCAGCCAAATTGCAGGGTCCCGCACAGATACGCAGTATTTT.